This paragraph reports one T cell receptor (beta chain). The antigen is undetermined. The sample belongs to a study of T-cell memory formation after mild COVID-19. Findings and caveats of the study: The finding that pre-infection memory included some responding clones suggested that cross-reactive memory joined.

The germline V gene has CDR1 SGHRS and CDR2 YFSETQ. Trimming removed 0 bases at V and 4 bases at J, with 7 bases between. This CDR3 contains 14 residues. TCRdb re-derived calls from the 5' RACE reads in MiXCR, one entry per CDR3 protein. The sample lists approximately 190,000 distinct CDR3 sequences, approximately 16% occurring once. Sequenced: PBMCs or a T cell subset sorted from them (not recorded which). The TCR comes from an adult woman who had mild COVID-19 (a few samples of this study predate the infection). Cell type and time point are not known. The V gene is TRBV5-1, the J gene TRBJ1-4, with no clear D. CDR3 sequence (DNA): TGCGCCAGCAGCTTGGACAGCTATAATGAAAAACTGTTTTTT. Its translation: CASSLDSYNEKLFF.